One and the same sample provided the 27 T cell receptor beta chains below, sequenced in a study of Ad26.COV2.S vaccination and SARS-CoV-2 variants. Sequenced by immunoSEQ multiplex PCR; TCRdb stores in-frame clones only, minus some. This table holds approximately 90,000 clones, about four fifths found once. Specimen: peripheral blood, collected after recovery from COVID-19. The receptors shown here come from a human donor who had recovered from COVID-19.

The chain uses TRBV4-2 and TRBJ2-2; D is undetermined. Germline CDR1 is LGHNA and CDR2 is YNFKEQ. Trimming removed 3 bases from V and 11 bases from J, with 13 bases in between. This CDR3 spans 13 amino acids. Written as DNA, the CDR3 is TGTGCCAGCAGCCACAACGTGGACGGAGAGCTGTTTTTT. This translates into CASSHNVDGELFF.

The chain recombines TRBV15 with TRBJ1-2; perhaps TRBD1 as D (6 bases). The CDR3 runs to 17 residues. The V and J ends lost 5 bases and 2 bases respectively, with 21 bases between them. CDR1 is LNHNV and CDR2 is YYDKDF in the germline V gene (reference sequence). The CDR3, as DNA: TGTGCCACCAGCCATCTGGGAGGGGGGAGAGAAAACTATGGCTACACCTTC. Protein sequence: CATSHLGGGRENYGYTF.

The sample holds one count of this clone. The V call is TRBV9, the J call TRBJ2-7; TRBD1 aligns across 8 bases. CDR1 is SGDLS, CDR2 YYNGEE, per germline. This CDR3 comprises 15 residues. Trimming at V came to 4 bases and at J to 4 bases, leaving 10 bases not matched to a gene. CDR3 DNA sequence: TGTGCCAGCAGCCCACGGGGGACAGGCGGTTACGAGCAGTACTTC. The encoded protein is CASSPRGTGGYEQYF.

The CDR3 region is CASFGEMGLFF. The CDR3 nucleotides read TGTGCCAGCTTTGGGGAGATGGGGCTGTTTTTT. The rearrangement links TRBV7-8 to TRBJ1-4; D unresolved. CDR1 is SGHVS, CDR2 FQNEAQ, per germline. V lost 8 bases to trimming and J lost 14 bases, with 15 bases between them. CDR3 length: 11 amino acids.

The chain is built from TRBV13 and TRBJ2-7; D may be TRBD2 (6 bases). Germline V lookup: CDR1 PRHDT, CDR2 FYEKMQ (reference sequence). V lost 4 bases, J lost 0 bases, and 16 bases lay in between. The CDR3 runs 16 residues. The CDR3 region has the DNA TGTGCCAGCAGCTCCAGAAGACGGGGGAGCTCCTACGAGCAGTACTTC. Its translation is CASSSRRRGSSYEQYF.

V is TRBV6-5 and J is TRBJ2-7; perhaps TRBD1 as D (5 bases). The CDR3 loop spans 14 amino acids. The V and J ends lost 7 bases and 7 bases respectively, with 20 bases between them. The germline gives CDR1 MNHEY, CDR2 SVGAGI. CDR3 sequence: CASTPTVLVREQYF. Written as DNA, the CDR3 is TGTGCCAGCACCCCGACAGTGCTGGTCCGGGAGCAGTACTTC.

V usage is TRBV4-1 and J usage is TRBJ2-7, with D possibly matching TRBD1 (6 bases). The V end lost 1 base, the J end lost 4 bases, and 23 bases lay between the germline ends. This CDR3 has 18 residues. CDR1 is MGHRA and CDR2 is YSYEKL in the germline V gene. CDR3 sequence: CASSQADPWTALGYEQYF. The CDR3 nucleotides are TGCGCCAGCAGCCAAGCCGATCCCTGGACAGCGTTGGGTTACGAGCAGTACTTC.

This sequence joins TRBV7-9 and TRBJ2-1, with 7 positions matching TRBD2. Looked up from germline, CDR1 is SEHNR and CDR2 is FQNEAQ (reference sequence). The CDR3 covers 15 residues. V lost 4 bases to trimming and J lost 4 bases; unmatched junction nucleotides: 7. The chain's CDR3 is CASSSASGFYNEQFF. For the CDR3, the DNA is TGTGCCAGCAGCTCCGCTAGCGGTTTTTACAATGAGCAGTTCTTC.

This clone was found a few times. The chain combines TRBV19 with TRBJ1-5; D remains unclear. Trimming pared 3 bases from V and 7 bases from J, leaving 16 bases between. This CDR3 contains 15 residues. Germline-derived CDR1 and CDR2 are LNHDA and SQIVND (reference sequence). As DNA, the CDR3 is TGTGCCAGTAGTATGACGGTTCCCCGAACCCAGCCCCAGCATTTT. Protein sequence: CASSMTVPRTQPQHF.

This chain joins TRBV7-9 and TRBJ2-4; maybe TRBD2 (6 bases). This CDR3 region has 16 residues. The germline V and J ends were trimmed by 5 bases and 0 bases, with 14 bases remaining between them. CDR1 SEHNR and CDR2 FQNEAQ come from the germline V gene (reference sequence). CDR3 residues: CASSVSLGLAKNIQYF. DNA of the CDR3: TGTGCCAGCAGCGTAAGCTTGGGACTAGCCAAAAACATTCAGTACTTC.

This CDR3 is CASSYSARAGGRDEQYF. Written as DNA, the CDR3 is TGTGCCAGCAGTTACTCCGCGCGGGCAGGGGGCAGGGACGAGCAGTACTTC. V is TRBV6-2 or TRBV6-3 and J is TRBJ2-7; 8 positions agree with TRBD1. The CDR3 loop spans 17 amino acids. The ends lost 0 bases at V and 5 bases at J; junction bases unmatched: 12. CDR1 and CDR2 (germline): MNHEY, SVGEGT.

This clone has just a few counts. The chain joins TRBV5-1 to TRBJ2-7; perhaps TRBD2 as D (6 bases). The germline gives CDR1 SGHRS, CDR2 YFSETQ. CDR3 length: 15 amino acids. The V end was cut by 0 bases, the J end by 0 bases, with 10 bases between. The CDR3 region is CASSLAGSHSYEQYF. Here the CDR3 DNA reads TGCGCCAGCAGCTTGGCCGGGAGTCACTCCTACGAGCAGTACTTC. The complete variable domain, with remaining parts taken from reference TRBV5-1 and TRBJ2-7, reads KAGVTQTPRYLIKTRGQQVTLSCSPISGHRSVSWYQQTPGQGLQFLFEYFSETQRNKGNFPGRFSGRQFSNSRSEMNVSTLELGDSALYLCASSLAGSHSYEQYFGPGTRLTVT.

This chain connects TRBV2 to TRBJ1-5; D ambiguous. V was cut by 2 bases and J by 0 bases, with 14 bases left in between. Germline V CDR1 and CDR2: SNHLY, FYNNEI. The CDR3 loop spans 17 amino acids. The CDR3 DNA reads TGTGCCAGCAGTGAAAAGGGAATGTCTGTTAGCAATCAGCCCCAGCATTTT. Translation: CASSEKGMSVSNQPQHF.

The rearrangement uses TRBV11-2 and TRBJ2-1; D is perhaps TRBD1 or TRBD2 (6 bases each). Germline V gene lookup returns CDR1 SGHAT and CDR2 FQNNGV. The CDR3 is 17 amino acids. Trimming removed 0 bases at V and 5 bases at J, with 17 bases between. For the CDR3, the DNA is TGTGCCAGCAGCTTAGATTTCGGCAGGGGCGGGGACAATGAGCAGTTCTTC. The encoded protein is CASSLDFGRGGDNEQFF.

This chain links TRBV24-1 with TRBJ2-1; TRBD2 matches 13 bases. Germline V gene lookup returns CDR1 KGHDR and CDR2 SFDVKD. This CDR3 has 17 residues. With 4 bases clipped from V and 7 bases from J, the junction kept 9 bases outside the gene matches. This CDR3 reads CATSDPGTSGTQNEQFF. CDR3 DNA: TGTGCCACCAGTGACCCCGGGACTAGCGGGACCCAAAATGAGCAGTTCTTC.

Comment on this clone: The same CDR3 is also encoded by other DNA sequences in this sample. CDR3 residues: CASRRSGGGTGELFF. DNA of the CDR3: TGTGCCAGCAGAAGGTCCGGGGGAGGGACCGGGGAGCTGTTTTTT. The V and J genes are TRBV6-5 and TRBJ2-2; 7 positions agree with TRBD2. Germline-derived CDR1 and CDR2 are MNHEY and SVGAGI. This CDR3 has 15 amino acids. With V trimmed by 6 bases and J by 5 bases, 9 bases remained unmatched.

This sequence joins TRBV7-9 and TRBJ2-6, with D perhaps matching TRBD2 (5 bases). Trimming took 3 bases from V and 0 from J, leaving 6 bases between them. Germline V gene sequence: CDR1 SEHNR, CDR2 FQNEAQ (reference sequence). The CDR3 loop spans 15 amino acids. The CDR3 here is CASSLGSSGANVLTF. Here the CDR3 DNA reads TGTGCCAGCAGCTTGGGGAGCTCTGGGGCCAACGTCCTGACTTTC.

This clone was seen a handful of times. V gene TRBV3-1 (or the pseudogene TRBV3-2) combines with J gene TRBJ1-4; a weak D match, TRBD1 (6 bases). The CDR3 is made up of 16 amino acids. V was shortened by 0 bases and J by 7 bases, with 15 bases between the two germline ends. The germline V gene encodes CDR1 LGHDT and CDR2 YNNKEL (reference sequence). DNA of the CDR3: TGTGCCAGCAGCCAAGATTCAGGGGCAGAACGTGAAAAACTGTTTTTT. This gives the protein CASSQDSGAEREKLFF.

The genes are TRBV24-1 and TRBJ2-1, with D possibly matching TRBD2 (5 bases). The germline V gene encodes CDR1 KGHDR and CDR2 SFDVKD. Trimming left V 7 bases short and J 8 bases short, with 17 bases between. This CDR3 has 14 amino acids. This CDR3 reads CATSPKRVPYEQFF. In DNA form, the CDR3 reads TGTGCCACCAGCCCAAAGAGGGTGCCCTATGAGCAGTTCTTC.

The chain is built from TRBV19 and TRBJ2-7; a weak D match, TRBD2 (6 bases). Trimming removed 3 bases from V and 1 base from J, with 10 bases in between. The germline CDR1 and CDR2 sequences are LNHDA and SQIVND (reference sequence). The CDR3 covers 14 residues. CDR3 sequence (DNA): TGTGCCAGTAGTATGGCAGGGAGGTCCTACGAGCAGTACTTC. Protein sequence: CASSMAGRSYEQYF.

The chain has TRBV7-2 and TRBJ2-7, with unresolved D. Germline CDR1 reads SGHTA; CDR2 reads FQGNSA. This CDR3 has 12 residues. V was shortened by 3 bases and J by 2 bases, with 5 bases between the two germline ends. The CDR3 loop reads CASSFTTYEQYF. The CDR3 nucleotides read TGTGCCAGCAGCTTTACAACCTACGAGCAGTACTTC.

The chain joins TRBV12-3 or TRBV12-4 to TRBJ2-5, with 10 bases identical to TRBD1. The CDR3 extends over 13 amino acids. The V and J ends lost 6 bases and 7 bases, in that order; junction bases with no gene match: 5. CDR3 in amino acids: CASRDRGLRTQYF. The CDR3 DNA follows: TGTGCCAGCAGAGACAGGGGGCTGAGGACCCAGTACTTC.

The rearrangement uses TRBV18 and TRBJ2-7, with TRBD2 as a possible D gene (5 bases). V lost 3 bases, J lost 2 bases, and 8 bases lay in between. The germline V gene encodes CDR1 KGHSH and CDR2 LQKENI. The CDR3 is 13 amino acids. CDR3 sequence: CASSPPGTYEQYF. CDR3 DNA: TGTGCCAGCTCACCCCCGGGAACCTACGAGCAGTACTTC.

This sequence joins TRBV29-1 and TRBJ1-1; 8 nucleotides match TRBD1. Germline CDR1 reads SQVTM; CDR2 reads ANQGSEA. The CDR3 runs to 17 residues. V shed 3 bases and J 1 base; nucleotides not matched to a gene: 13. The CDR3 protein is CSVDPALAGGPNTEAFF. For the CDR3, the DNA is TGCAGCGTTGATCCCGCCCTCGCAGGGGGCCCGAACACTGAAGCTTTCTTT.

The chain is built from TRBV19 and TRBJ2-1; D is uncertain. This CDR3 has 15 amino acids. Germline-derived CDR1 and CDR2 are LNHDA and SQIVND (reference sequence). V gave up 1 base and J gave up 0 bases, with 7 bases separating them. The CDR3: CASSIAHPSYNEQFF. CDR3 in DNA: TGTGCCAGTAGTATAGCTCATCCCTCCTACAATGAGCAGTTCTTC.

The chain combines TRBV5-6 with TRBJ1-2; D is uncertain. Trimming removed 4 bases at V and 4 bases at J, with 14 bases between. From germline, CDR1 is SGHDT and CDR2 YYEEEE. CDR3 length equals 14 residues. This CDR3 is CASSHTGSSYGYTF. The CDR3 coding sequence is TGTGCCAGCAGCCATACGGGCAGTAGCTATGGCTACACCTTC.

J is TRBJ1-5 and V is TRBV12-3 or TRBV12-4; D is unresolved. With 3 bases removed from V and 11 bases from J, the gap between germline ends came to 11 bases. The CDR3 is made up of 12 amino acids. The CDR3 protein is CASSFLDVAQHF. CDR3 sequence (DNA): TGTGCCAGCAGTTTTTTGGACGTGGCCCAGCATTTT.